Sample share makes the clone carrying this TCR beta chain medium-sized. Full-length variable regions came from constant-region reverse primers plus semi-nested Nested Universal Primer A PCR. TCRdb re-derived calls from the 5' RACE reads in MiXCR, one entry per CDR3 protein. The data show 10,000 or so distinct CDR3 sequences, around a quarter seen once. V was cut by 4 bases and J by 8 bases, with 12 bases left in between. Germline lookup yields CDR1 MGHRA and CDR2 YSYEKL. The CDR3 has 14 amino acids. V is TRBV4-1 and J is TRBJ1-6; maybe TRBD1 (5 bases). The receptor comes from a female donor with breast cancer. Sequences were obtained from naive CD4+ T cells sorted from a lymph node. This sample's subset: naive CD4+ T cells, CD4+CD45RA+CD25-. CDR3 residues: CASSPDTVDSPLHF. DNA of the CDR3: TGCGCCAGCAGCCCGGACACGGTGGATTCACCCCTCCACTTT.